This T cell receptor beta chain was recovered during a study of blood T cell repertoires in COVID-19. Assay used: immunoSEQ multiplex PCR; TCRdb lists only in-frame clones, some missing. The repertoire holds some 300,000 clones, with about 91% as singletons. The CDR3 loop spans 15 amino acids. The V end was cut by 2 bases, the J end by 3 bases, with 8 bases between. Germline V lookup: CDR1 SGHVS, CDR2 FQNEAQ. This sequence was found in a woman aged 30 to 39 who had recovered from COVID-19. Input material: peripheral blood. J is TRBJ2-6 and V is TRBV7-8, with a possible D match to TRBD2 (5 bases). The DNA of the CDR3 is TGTGCCAGCAGCTTATTCCGGGATGGGGCCAACGTCCTGACTTTC. It codes for CASSLFRDGANVLTF. The complete variable domain, with remaining parts taken from reference TRBV7-8 and TRBJ2-6, reads GAGVSQSPRYKVAKRGQDVALRCDPISGHVSLFWYQQALGQGPEFLTYFQNEAQLDKSGLPSDRFFAERPEGSVSTLKIQRTQQEDSAVYLCASSLFRDGANVLTFGAGSRLTVL.